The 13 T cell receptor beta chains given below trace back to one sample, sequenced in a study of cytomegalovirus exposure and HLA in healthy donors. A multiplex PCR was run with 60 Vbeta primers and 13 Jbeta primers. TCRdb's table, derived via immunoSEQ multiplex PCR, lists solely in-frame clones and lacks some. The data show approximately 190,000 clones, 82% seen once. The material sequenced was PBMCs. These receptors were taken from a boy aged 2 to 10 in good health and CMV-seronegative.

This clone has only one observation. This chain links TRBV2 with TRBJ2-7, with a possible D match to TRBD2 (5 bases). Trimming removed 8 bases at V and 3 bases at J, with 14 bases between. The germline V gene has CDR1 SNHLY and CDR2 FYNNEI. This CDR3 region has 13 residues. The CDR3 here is CASEGPPGYEQYF. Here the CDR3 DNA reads TGTGCCAGCGAGGGCCCCCCAGGCTACGAGCAGTACTTC.

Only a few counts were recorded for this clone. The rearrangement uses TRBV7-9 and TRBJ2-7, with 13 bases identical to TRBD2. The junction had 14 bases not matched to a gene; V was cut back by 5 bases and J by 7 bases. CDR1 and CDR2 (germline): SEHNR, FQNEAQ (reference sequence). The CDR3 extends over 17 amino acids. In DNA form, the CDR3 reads TGTGCCAGCAGCCCCAGGGGAGGACTAGCGGGGGTGGAGGAGCAGTACTTC. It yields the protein CASSPRGGLAGVEEQYF.

Written as DNA, the CDR3 is TGCGCCAGCAGTTTCACAGACAACTACGAGCAGTACTTC. Translation gives CASSFTDNYEQYF. The chain carries TRBV5-1 and TRBJ2-7; no clear D. CDR3 length: 13 amino acids. V was cut by 5 bases and J by 3 bases, with 12 bases left in between. Per germline, CDR1 SGHRS and CDR2 YFSETQ.

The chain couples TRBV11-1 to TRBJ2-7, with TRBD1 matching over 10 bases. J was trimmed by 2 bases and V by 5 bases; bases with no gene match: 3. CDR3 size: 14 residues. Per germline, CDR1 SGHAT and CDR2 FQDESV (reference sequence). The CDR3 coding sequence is TGTGCCAGCAGCCGACAGGGGGCCGCCTACGAGCAGTACTTC. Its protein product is CASSRQGAAYEQYF.

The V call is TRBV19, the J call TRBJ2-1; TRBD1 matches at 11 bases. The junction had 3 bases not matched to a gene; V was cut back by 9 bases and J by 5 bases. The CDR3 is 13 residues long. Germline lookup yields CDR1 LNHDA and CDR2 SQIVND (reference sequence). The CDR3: CASRTGGNNEQFF. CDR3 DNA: TGTGCCAGCCGGACAGGGGGCAACAATGAGCAGTTCTTC.

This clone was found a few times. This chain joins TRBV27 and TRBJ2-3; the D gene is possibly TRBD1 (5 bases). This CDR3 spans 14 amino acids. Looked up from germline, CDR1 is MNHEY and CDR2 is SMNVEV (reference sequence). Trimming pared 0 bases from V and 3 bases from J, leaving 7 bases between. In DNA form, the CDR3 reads TGTGCCAGCAGTTTATCGACAGCGACAGATACGCAGTATTTT. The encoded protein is CASSLSTATDTQYF.

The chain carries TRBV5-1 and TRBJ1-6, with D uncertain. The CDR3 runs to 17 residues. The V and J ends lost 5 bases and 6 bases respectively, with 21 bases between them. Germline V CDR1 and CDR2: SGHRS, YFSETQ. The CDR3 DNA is TGCGCCAGCAGACCCACCTGGCCTGCCGCCCGTAATTCACCCCTCCACTTT. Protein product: CASRPTWPAARNSPLHF.

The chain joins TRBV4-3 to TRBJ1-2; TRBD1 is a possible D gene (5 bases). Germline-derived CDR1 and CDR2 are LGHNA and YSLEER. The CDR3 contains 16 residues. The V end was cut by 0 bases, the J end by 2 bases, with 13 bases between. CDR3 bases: TGCGCCAGCAGCCAAGATCTCGAGACAGCGAACTATGGCTACACCTTC. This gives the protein CASSQDLETANYGYTF.

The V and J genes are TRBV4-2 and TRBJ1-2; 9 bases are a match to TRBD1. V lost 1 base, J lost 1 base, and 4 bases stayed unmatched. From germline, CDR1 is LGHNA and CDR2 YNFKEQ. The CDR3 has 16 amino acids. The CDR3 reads CASSQARDRDNYGYTF. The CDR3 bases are TGTGCCAGCAGCCAAGCCCGGGACAGGGATAACTATGGCTACACCTTC.

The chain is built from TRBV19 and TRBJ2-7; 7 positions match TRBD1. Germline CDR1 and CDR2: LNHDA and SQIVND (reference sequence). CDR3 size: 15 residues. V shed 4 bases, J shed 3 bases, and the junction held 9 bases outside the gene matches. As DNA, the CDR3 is TGTGCCAGTAGTACTACAGGGGACCTCTTCTACGAGCAGTACTTC. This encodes CASSTTGDLFYEQYF.

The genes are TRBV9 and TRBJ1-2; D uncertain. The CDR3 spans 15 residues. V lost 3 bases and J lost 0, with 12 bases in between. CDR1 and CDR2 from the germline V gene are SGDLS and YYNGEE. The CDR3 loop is CASSAEHRANYGYTF. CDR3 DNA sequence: TGTGCCAGCAGCGCCGAGCACAGAGCTAACTATGGCTACACCTTC. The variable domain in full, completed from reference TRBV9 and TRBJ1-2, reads DSGVTQTPKHLITATGQRVTLRCSPRSGDLSVYWYQQSLDQGLQFLIQYYNGEERAKGNILERFSAQQFPDLHSELNLSSLELGDSALYFCASSAEHRANYGYTFGSGTRLTVV.

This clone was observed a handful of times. CDR3: CASRDLAGPTDTQYF. CDR3 in DNA: TGTGCCAGCAGGGACCTAGCGGGGCCCACAGATACGCAGTATTTT. The chain employs TRBV6-6 and TRBJ2-3, with 9 nucleotides matching TRBD2. CDR3 length: 15 amino acids. The germline V gene encodes CDR1 MNHNY and CDR2 SVGAGI (reference sequence). V gave up 6 bases and J gave up 2 bases; unmatched junction bases: 6.

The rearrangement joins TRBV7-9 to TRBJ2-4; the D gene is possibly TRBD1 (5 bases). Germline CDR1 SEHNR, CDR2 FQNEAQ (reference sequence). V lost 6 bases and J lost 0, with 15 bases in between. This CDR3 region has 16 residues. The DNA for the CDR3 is TGTGCCAGCAGTAGGGGTGGGTCCTCAGCCAAAAACATTCAGTACTTC. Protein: CASSRGGSSAKNIQYF. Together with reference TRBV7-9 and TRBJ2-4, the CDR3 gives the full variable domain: DTGVSQNPRHKITKRGQNVTFRCDPISEHNRLYWYRQTLGQGPEFLTYFQNEAQLEKSRLLSDRFSAERPKGSFSTLEIQRTEQGDSAMYLCASSRGGSSAKNIQYFGAGTRLSVL.